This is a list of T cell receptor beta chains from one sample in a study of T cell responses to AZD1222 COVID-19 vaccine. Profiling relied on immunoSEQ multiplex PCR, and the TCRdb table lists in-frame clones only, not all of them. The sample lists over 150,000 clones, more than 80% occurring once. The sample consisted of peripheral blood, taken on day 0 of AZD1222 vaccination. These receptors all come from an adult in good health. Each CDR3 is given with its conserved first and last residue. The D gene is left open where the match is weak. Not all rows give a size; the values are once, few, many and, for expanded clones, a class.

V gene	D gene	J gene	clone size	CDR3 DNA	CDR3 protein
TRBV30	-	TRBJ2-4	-	TGTGCCTGTCTGGTGGCCAAAAACATTCAGTACTTC	CACLVAKNIQYF
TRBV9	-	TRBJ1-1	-	TGTGCCAGCAGCGTAGTAGCGATGAATAGGGGTTTCTTAAGGAACACTGAAGCTTTCTTT	CASSVVAMNRGFLRNTEAFF
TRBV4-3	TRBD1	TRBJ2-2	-	TGCGCCAGCAGCCCCGAGCCCGGGACAGCGAACACCGGGGAGCTGTTTTTT	CASSPEPGTANTGELFF
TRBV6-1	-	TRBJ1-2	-	TGTGCCAGCAGTGACGGGGGGGGCTACACCTTC	CASSDGGGYTF
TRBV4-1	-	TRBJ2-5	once	TGCGCCAGCAGTCGTTACGGGAGCCAAGAGACCCAGTACTTC	CASSRYGSQETQYF
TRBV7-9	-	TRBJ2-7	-	TGTGCCAGCGGGATCGGACTCGAGCAGTACTTC	CASGIGLEQYF
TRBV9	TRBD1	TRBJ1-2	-	TGTGCCAGCAGCGCCTGGGACAGGGGGGTCTATGGCTACACCTTC	CASSAWDRGVYGYTF
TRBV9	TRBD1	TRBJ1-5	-	TGTGCCAGCAGCGTAGAGGGGACAGAAGACCAGCCCCAGCATTTT	CASSVEGTEDQPQHF
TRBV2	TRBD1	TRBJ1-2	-	TGTGCCAGCAGTATAGAGGGGACAGGGGGCTACACCTTC	CASSIEGTGGYTF
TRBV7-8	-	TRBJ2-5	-	TGTGCCAGCAGCCAAGAGGGGACCATTCAAGAGACCCAGTACTTC	CASSQEGTIQETQYF
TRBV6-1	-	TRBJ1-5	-	TGTGCCAGCAGTGAAAACGGGGGCGGTCAGCCCCAGCATTTT	CASSENGGGQPQHF
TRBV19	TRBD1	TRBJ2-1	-	TGTGCCAGTAGTATTTCGGGACAGGGGGCGTACAATGAGCAGTTCTTC	CASSISGQGAYNEQFF
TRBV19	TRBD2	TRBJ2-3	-	TGTGCCAGTAGTGTAATTAGCGGGGGGGCCGTAGATACGCAGTATTTT	CASSVISGGAVDTQYF
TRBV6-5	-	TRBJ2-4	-	TGTGCCAGCAGTCGGGGGGAGGGGGACGAGTACTTC	CASSRGEGDEYF
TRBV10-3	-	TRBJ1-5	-	TGTGCCATCAGTGAGTCGACTAGCAATCAGCCCCAGCATTTT	CAISESTSNQPQHF
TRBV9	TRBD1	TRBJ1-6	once	TGTGCCAGCAGCGCGCGGACAGGGAGTAATTCACCCCTCCACTTT	CASSARTGSNSPLHF
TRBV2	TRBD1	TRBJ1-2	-	TGTGCCAGCAGCCAAACAGGGGGTATTGGCTACACCTTC	CASSQTGGIGYTF
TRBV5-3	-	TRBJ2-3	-	TGTGCCAGAAGCTTGGGTAGTTCAGATACGCAGTATTTT	CARSLGSSDTQYF
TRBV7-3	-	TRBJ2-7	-	TGTGCCAGCAGCCCCTGGCAAGGTTCCTACGAGCAGTACTTC	CASSPWQGSYEQYF
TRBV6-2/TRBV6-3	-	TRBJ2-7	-	TGTGCCAGCAGTTCCGGGAGAATCTACGAGCAGTACTTC	CASSSGRIYEQYF
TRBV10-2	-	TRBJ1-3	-	TGCGCCAGCAGTGAATCAATAGGAAACACCATATATTTT	CASSESIGNTIYF
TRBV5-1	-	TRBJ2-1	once	TGCGCCAGCAGCTTCGGGGGAACCTACAATGAGCAGTTCTTC	CASSFGGTYNEQFF
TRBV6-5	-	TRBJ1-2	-	TGTGCCAGCATCCATAGGCAGACAAGCTATGGCTACACCTTC	CASIHRQTSYGYTF
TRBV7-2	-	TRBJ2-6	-	TGTGCCAGCAGCTTAGGCTACGGTAGAGTAGTCTCTGGGGCCAACGTCCTGACTTTC	CASSLGYGRVVSGANVLTF
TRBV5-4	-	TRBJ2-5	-	TGTGCCAGCGCAGAGATAAATGCGGAGACCCAGTACTTC	CASAEINAETQYF
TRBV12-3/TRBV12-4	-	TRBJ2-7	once	TGTGCCAGCGGATTACTAGCCGAGCAGTACTTC	CASGLLAEQYF
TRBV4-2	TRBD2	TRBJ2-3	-	TGTGCCAGCAGCCAAGAGCCTAGCGGGGGGGAGGGAGATACGCAGTATTTT	CASSQEPSGGEGDTQYF
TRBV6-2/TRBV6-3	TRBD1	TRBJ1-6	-	TGTGCCAGCAGTTACTCGGTCGGGACAGGGGTCTATAATTCACCCCTCCACTTT	CASSYSVGTGVYNSPLHF
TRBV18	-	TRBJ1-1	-	TGTGCCAGCGCCACGGGACAGAACACTGAAGCTTTCTTT	CASATGQNTEAFF
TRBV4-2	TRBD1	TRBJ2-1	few	TGTGCCAGCAGCCAAGATCCGGGACAGAGCTCCTACAATGAGCAGTTCTTC	CASSQDPGQSSYNEQFF
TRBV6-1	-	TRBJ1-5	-	TGTGCCAGCAGTGAAGCTAATTGGGGGGCGCGAGATCAGCCCCAGCATTTT	CASSEANWGARDQPQHF
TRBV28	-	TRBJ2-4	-	TGTGCCAGCAGTTCCGGACAAATAAACATTCAGTACTTC	CASSSGQINIQYF
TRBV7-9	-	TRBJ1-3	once	TGTGCCAGCAGCTTAGGGTTTGGAAACTTTGGAAACACCATATATTTT	CASSLGFGNFGNTIYF
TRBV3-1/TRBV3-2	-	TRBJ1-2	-	TGTGCCAGCAGCCAGTTTTCCGCGGCAGGGAACTATGGCTACACCTTC	CASSQFSAAGNYGYTF
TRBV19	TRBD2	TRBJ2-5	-	TGTGCCAGTAGTACTAGCGGGGGGTTGAAAGAGACCCAGTACTTC	CASSTSGGLKETQYF
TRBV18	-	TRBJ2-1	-	TGTGCCAGCTCACTCACCGTAGCGGCTTACAATGAGCAGTTCTTC	CASSLTVAAYNEQFF
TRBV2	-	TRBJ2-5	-	TGTGCCAGCAGCGGCAAACAGAGGATTGAAGAGACCCAGTACTTC	CASSGKQRIEETQYF
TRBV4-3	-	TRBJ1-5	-	TGCGCCAGCAGCCAAGTATGGGCGGACAGCCAGCCCCAGCATTTT	CASSQVWADSQPQHF
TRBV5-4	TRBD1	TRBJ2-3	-	TGTGCCAGCAGCAAAGGGGGCGCGGTAGATACGCAGTATTTT	CASSKGGAVDTQYF
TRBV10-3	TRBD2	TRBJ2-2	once	TGTGCCATCATGTCGGAGGGAGGGCCGTGGACCGGGGAGCTGTTTTTT	CAIMSEGGPWTGELFF
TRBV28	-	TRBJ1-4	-	TGTGCCAGCAGCTCCACAGGGATCGGGGAAAAACTGTTTTTT	CASSSTGIGEKLFF
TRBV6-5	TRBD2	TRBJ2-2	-	TGTGCCTGCTTGAAGCGGGGGGGCCCCGGGGAGCTGTTTTTT	CACLKRGGPGELFF
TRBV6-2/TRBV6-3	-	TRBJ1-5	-	TGTGCCAGCAGCCAAGGATATAGCAATCAGCCCCAGCATTTT	CASSQGYSNQPQHF
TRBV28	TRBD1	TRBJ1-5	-	TGTGCCAGCAGTACAGGGGGAAATCAGCCCCAGCATTTT	CASSTGGNQPQHF
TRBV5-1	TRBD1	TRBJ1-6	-	TGCGCCAGCAGCGGGGGACAGGGGGCTATCGGCTCACCCCTCCACTTT	CASSGGQGAIGSPLHF
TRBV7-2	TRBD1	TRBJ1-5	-	TGTGCCAGCACGAGCGGGACAGGGGGATTTGAGCCCCAGCATTTT	CASTSGTGGFEPQHF
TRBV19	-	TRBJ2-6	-	TGTGCCAGTAGTATATTGGGCGGTGGGGCCAACGTCCTGACTTTC	CASSILGGGANVLTF
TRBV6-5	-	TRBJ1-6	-	TGTGCCAGCAGTCTCAGGAATTCACCCCTCCACTTT	CASSLRNSPLHF